Below are 19 T cell receptor beta chains sequenced from a single sample in a study of early T cells in non-severe SARS-CoV-2 infection. TCRdb reprocessed the 5' RACE reads with MiXCR, giving one entry per CDR3 protein. Among about 98,000 distinct CDR3 sequences listed, approximately 10% were seen once. The sequenced material came from whole blood. Receptors originate from an adult who was a healthcare worker with PCR-confirmed SARS-CoV-2 infection or an uninfected control (not recorded which).

This clonotype was found many times. This chain joins TRBV2 and TRBJ2-3; TRBD2 agrees at 7 bases. The CDR3 has 14 amino acids. Germline loops: CDR1 SNHLY, CDR2 FYNNEI. V shed 4 bases, J shed 1 base, and the junction held 2 bases outside the gene matches. CDR3 coding DNA: TGTGCCAGCAGTGCCAGCGGGGGCACAGATACGCAGTATTTT. Encoded protein: CASSASGGTDTQYF.

This clonotype was found many times. The rearrangement joins TRBV7-9 to TRBJ2-5; TRBD1 or TRBD2 may be the D gene (5 bases each). The ends were cut back, 4 bases at V and 0 bases at J, with 15 bases in the middle. This CDR3 is built from 16 residues. CDR1 and CDR2 (germline): SEHNR, FQNEAQ (reference sequence). The CDR3 spells CASSSYPGRYQETQYF. The CDR3 coding sequence is TGTGCCAGCAGCTCCTATCCGGGACGTTACCAAGAGACCCAGTACTTC.

The genes are TRBV6-5 and TRBJ2-7; 7 positions match TRBD2. Germline trimming cut 7 bases from V and 5 bases from J; bases unmatched to any gene: 14. The length of the CDR3 is 15 residues. Germline V gives CDR1 MNHEY, CDR2 SVGAGI. The CDR3 protein is CASIPLGGSLDEQYF. DNA for the CDR3: TGTGCCAGCATCCCCCTGGGGGGGTCACTCGACGAGCAGTACTTC.

The table lists this clonotype with many counts. The chain joins TRBV7-9 to TRBJ1-6, with D perhaps matching TRBD1 (6 bases). The CDR3 loop spans 15 amino acids. V was shortened by 6 bases and J by 3 bases, with 12 bases between the two germline ends. CDR1 is SEHNR and CDR2 is FQNEAQ in the germline V gene (reference sequence). This CDR3 reads CASSFGQSYNSPLHF. The CDR3 DNA reads as TGTGCCAGCAGTTTTGGACAGAGCTATAATTCACCCCTCCACTTT.

CDR3 residues: CASSPRVSGRTEAFF. The CDR3, as DNA: TGTGCCAGCAGCCCCAGGGTTTCGGGGAGGACTGAAGCTTTCTTT. The chain has TRBV12-3 or TRBV12-4 and TRBJ1-1, with D perhaps matching TRBD1 (5 bases). V gave up 6 bases and J gave up 5 bases, with 19 bases separating them. The CDR3 loop spans 15 amino acids.

This chain uses TRBV10-2 with TRBJ2-4; 13 nucleotides match TRBD2. Germline CDR1 is WSHSY and CDR2 is SAAADI. Trimming cost V 0 bases and J 10 bases; bases outside gene matches: 6. The CDR3 runs to 16 residues. CDR3 protein: CASSESRTSGSPIQYF. The CDR3 bases are TGCGCCAGCAGTGAGTCGAGGACTAGCGGGAGCCCGATTCAGTACTTC.

The sample holds many counts of this clonotype. The chain carries TRBV15 and TRBJ2-5, with 13 positions matching TRBD2. The CDR3 totals 16 residues. Per the germline V gene, CDR1 is LNHNV and CDR2 is YYDKDF (reference sequence). V lost 5 bases and J lost 2; bases outside the gene matches: 5. The CDR3 protein is CATSSMGLAGQETQYF. CDR3 bases: TGTGCCACCAGCTCGATGGGACTAGCGGGACAAGAGACCCAGTACTTC.

At least ten counts were recorded for this clonotype. The genes are TRBV6-1 and TRBJ1-5; D ambiguous. Germline V gives CDR1 MNHNS, CDR2 SASEGT. CDR3 length: 13 residues. V lost 6 bases and J lost 4, with 10 bases in between. CDR3 nucleotide sequence: TGTGCCAGCAGCGAAAGGAGGAATCAGCCCCAGCATTTT. It yields the protein CASSERRNQPQHF.

Of note for this clonotype: Sequence at one end of the junction differs from germline and may be a read error. The CDR3 bases are TGTGCCAGCAGTTATGCGGAATCCGGGACCTATGACTACACCTTC. As protein: CASSYAESGTYDYTF. This chain uses TRBV6-6 with TRBJ1-2; TRBD1 might be the D (5 bases). Germline-derived CDR1 and CDR2 are MNHNY and SVGAGI (reference sequence). This CDR3 is 15 amino acids long.

This clonotype was seen many times. This sequence joins TRBV11-2 and TRBJ2-7; weak D call: TRBD1 (5 bases). Germline V CDR1 and CDR2: SGHAT, FQNNGV. Trimming took off 5 bases at V and 2 bases at J, with 16 bases between the two ends. This CDR3 has 15 residues. CDR3 region: CASSHIQGRAYEQYF. The CDR3 DNA reads TGTGCCAGCAGCCACATCCAGGGCAGGGCCTACGAGCAGTACTTC.

The chain joins TRBV20-1 to TRBJ2-7; TRBD1 matches 8 bases. The V segment lost 5 bases and the J segment 2 bases; nucleotides outside the gene matches: 5. The CDR3 loop spans 13 amino acids. Looked up from germline, CDR1 is DFQATT and CDR2 is SNEGSKA (reference sequence). CDR3 DNA sequence: TGCAGTGCTCAGGACAGGGTACCCTACGAGCAGTACTTC. The encoded protein is CSAQDRVPYEQYF.

This clonotype was seen many times. The V and J genes are TRBV5-1 and TRBJ2-3, with D unresolved. Trimming pared 2 bases from V and 0 bases from J, leaving 10 bases between. Germline V CDR1 and CDR2: SGHRS, YFSETQ. This CDR3 has 15 amino acids. CDR3 bases: TGCGCCAGCAGCTTTGGCAGAGCTAGCACAGATACGCAGTATTTT. It yields the protein CASSFGRASTDTQYF.

This clonotype has at least ten counts. The rearrangement joins TRBV18 to TRBJ2-1, with TRBD2 as a possible D gene (6 bases). The CDR3 loop spans 16 amino acids. V gave up 0 bases and J gave up 7 bases, with 16 bases separating them. Germline V lookup: CDR1 KGHSH, CDR2 LQKENI. The CDR3 here is CASSPPGLKGTNEQFF. CDR3 coding DNA: TGTGCCAGCTCACCACCGGGACTTAAGGGGACGAATGAGCAGTTCTTC. Based on the CDR3 plus reference TRBV18 and TRBJ2-1, the full variable domain is NAGVMQNPRHLVRRRGQEARLRCSPMKGHSHVYWYRQLPEEGLKFMVYLQKENIIDESGMPKERFSAEFPKEGPSILRIQQVVRGDSAAYFCASSPPGLKGTNEQFFGPGTRLTVL.

This clonotype was observed a few times. Here the CDR3 reads CASSEARGGRLYEQYF. The CDR3 DNA follows: TGTGCCAGCAGTGAAGCAAGAGGGGGCAGATTGTACGAGCAGTACTTC. V gene TRBV6-1 combines with J gene TRBJ2-7; 7 bases line up with TRBD1. The CDR3 extends over 16 amino acids. Looked up from germline, CDR1 is MNHNS and CDR2 is SASEGT. The J segment lost 4 bases and the V segment lost 0 bases, leaving 9 bases of the junction unmatched.

The gene calls are TRBV28 and TRBJ2-7; D unresolved. CDR3 length: 13 amino acids. V lost 7 bases to trimming and J lost 2 bases, with 12 bases between them. CDR1 is MDHEN and CDR2 is SYDVKM in the germline V gene. The chain's CDR3 is CASTGRWAYEQYF. The CDR3, as DNA: TGTGCCAGCACTGGGCGGTGGGCCTACGAGCAGTACTTC.

The chain combines TRBV6-2 or TRBV6-3 with TRBJ2-5; D is perhaps TRBD2 (5 bases). The CDR3 runs 15 residues. Between the trimmed V and J ends, which lost 6 bases and 5 bases, there was a span of 19 bases. The germline CDR1 and CDR2 sequences are MNHEY and SVGEGT. The CDR3 region has the DNA TGTGCCAGCAGCAAACTAGAAGAACTCACGGAGACCCAGTACTTC. Protein product: CASSKLEELTETQYF.

This clonotype was counted between two and nine times. The chain uses TRBV15 and TRBJ1-4; D unresolved. V lost 0 bases, J lost 0 bases, and 5 bases lay in between. CDR3 length: 15 residues. Germline loops: CDR1 LNHNV, CDR2 YYDKDF (reference sequence). The CDR3 region is CATSREPATNEKLFF. The CDR3 nucleotides are TGTGCCACCAGCAGAGAACCCGCAACTAATGAAAAACTGTTTTTT.

This clonotype has a count of ten or more. The J gene is TRBJ1-1, the V gene TRBV20-1; D is possibly TRBD1 (5 bases). The CDR3 loop spans 15 amino acids. Germline V lookup: CDR1 DFQATT, CDR2 SNEGSKA (reference sequence). V was shortened by 0 bases and J by 5 bases, with 16 bases between the two germline ends. The CDR3 bases are TGCAGTGCTAGAGATCTAGGGCAGGGAAGGACTGAAGCTTTCTTT. Translated: CSARDLGQGRTEAFF.

Comments on this clonotype: Just one base apart from a much larger clone, this may be a read error. This sequence joins TRBV6-5 and TRBJ1-1; D gene unclear. CDR3 length equals 14 residues. CDR1 and CDR2 from the germline V gene are MNHEY and SVGAGI. V was trimmed by 2 bases and J by 4 bases, leaving 11 bases between them. Written as DNA, the CDR3 is TGTGCCAGCAGTTACGGGAAGGGTGGCACTGAAGCTTTCTTT. Protein: CASSYGKGGTEAFF.